The clone carrying this T cell receptor beta chain was seen once. Patients from Seattle were sampled longitudinally, starting during active infection. The entry originates in a study of blood T cell repertoires in COVID-19. CDR3 length: 16 amino acids. Trimming pared 4 bases from V and 3 bases from J, leaving 16 bases between. Germline V gene lookup returns CDR1 LGHDT and CDR2 YNNKEL (reference sequence). Assay used: immunoSEQ multiplex PCR; TCRdb lists only in-frame clones, some missing. The repertoire consists of 230,000 or so clones, with roughly 89% occurring once and the leading ten covering around 2.3%.

The TCR was taken from a woman aged 60-75 years with COVID-19, enrolled during active disease. The sequenced sample was peripheral blood. The rearrangement links TRBV3-1 (or the pseudogene TRBV3-2) to TRBJ1-5; possibly TRBD1 for D (6 bases). The CDR3 DNA is TGTGCCAGCAGCCCAACACTACAGGGAATCAATCAGCCCCAGCATTTT. This codes for CASSPTLQGINQPQHF.